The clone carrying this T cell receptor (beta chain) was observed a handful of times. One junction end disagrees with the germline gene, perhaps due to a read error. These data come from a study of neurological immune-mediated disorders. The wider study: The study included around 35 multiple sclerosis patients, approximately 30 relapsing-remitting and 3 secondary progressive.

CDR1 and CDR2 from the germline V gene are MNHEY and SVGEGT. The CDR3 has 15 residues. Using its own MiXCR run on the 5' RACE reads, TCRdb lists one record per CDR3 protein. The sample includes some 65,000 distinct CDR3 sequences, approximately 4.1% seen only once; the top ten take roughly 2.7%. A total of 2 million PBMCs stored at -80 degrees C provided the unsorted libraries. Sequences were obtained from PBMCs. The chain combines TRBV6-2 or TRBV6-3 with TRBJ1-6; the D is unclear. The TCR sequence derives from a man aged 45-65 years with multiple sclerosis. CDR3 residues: CASSSRISYNSPLNF. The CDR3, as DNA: TGTGCCAGCAGTTCCAGAATCTCCTATAATTCACCCCTCAACTTT.